This note documents a single TCR beta chain sequence. This specimen comes from a study of blood T cell repertoires in COVID-19. Looked up from germline, CDR1 is KGHDR and CDR2 is SFDVKD. There are 16 residues in the CDR3. The V segment lost 4 bases and the J segment 7 bases; nucleotides outside the gene matches: 7. In the original workflow: Amplification with reference gene primers provided the estimates of nucleated cell counts. Repertoires were generated with immunoSEQ multiplex PCR, while TCRdb's copy carries only in-frame clones and drops some. That table is the source of V, J and clone size, and D and trimming were worked out from the DNA. The sample contains tens of thousands of clones, roughly nine tenths of which appear only once.

The chain recombines TRBV24-1 with TRBJ1-5, with 12 bases matching TRBD1. This receptor was identified in a man in his sixties with acute or convalescent COVID-19. Sequenced input: peripheral blood. The CDR3 DNA sequence: TGTGCCACCAGTGAGGGACAGGGGGCAGTTGGACAGCCCCAGCATTTT. Translating it yields CATSEGQGAVGQPQHF.